This T cell receptor (beta chain) was captured in a study of cytomegalovirus exposure and HLA in healthy donors. The PCR contained 60 Vbeta and 13 Jbeta primers. The assay was immunoSEQ multiplex PCR, and TCRdb's table has in-frame clones only and misses some. The sample contains some 150,000 clones, more than 70% of which appear only once. Trimming took 2 bases from V and 4 from J; bases not matched to a gene: 6. This CDR3 is built from 16 residues. Germline loops: CDR1 SSHAT, CDR2 FNYEAQ (reference sequence). This chain uses TRBV7-7 with TRBJ2-2, with 8 positions matching TRBD2. The TCR originated in a male donor in good health and CMV-seronegative. Sequencing was done on a sample of PBMCs. CDR3 DNA: TGTGCCAGCAGCTTAACGGGGGGGGATATCACCGGGGAGCTGTTTTTT. It yields the protein CASSLTGGDITGELFF.